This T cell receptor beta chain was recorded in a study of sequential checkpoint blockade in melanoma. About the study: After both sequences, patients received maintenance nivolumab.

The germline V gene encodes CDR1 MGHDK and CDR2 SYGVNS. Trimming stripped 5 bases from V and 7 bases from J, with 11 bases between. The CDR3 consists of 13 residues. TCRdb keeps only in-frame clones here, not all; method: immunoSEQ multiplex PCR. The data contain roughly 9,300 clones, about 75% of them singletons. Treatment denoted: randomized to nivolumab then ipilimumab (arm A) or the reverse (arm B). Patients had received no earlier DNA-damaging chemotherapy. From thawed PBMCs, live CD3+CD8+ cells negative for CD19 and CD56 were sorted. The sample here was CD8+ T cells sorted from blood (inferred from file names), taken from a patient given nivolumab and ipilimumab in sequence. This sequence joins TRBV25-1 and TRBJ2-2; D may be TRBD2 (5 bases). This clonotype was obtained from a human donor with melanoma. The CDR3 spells CASSRDIDGELFF. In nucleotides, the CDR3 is TGTGCCAGCAGTCGGGATATAGACGGGGAGCTGTTTTTT.